This T cell receptor beta chain originates from a study of blood T cell repertoires in COVID-19. Repertoires were generated with immunoSEQ multiplex PCR, while TCRdb's copy carries only in-frame clones and drops some. The sample shows hundreds of thousands of clones, around 83% of them seen only once. The CDR3 has 15 amino acids. Germline V gene data show CDR1 as LNHDA and CDR2 as SQIVND (reference sequence). Trimming removed 3 bases from V and 7 bases from J, with 15 bases in between. The chain recombines TRBV19 with TRBJ1-4; D may be TRBD1 (6 bases). The source material was peripheral blood. This receptor was obtained from a man aged 35 to 55 with acute or convalescent COVID-19. CDR3 residues: CASSIGQGMGEKLFF. The CDR3 DNA sequence: TGTGCCAGTAGTATCGGGCAGGGGATGGGTGAAAAACTGTTTTTT.